The entry below gives a single T cell receptor (beta chain) sequence along with its context. Its antigen remains unidentified. Different DNA sequences within this sample yield the same CDR3. What was sequenced were expressed TCRB transcripts, since all of the isolated RNA had been reverse transcribed. Naive, central memory and regulatory T cell samples came to a mean of approximately 3.6 million reads. Using immunoSEQ multiplex PCR, the repertoire was profiled, and TCRdb retains in-frame clones only, with some absent. Among 400,000 to 550,000 clones listed, about 10% were seen once. The sample is drawn from a study of beta chain features in type 1 diabetes. Study summary: Age, gender, cell numbers and subset yield matched between patients and controls.

Germline V CDR1 and CDR2: LGHNA, YNFKEQ. The CDR3 spans 13 residues. V lost 0 bases and J 3 bases, leaving 5 bases between the germline ends. Sort purity for all populations was recorded as exceeding 98%. General observations from the study: Overrepresentation of cells with high TCR expression could result from cDNA sequencing.

The sequence derives from a woman in her late teens or twenties in good health. Sequenced: naive CD4+ T cells from blood. The V and J genes are TRBV4-2 and TRBJ2-5; unclear D gene. DNA of the CDR3: TGTGCCAGCAGCCAAGACAGAGAAGAGACCCAGTACTTC. As protein: CASSQDREETQYF.